The subject of this entry is one T cell receptor (beta chain). Grouping used clinical history reported by participants in a survey and questionnaire. Individuals in the exposed group had encountered a COVID-19 case within 2 weeks preceding study entry. This CDR3 is built from 12 residues. V lost 6 bases and J lost 4, with 10 bases in between. Germline assignment: CDR1 SGHDT and CDR2 YYEEEE. Repertoires were generated with immunoSEQ multiplex PCR, while TCRdb's copy carries only in-frame clones and drops some. The table has some 300,000 clones, about 90% seen once. This sample is part of a study of blood T cell repertoires in COVID-19. Across the whole study: Donors in the United States, Italy and Spain gave samples during acute or convalescent COVID-19.

Specimen: PBMCs or T cells enriched from blood (not recorded which). The chain joins TRBV5-6 to TRBJ1-2; D uncertain. The TCR sequence derives from a woman between 45 and 65 years old who had been exposed to COVID-19. CDR3 sequence reads: CASTLGGYGYTF. The CDR3 DNA follows: TGTGCCAGCACCCTCGGAGGCTATGGCTACACCTTC.